The sequence of this T cell receptor beta chain was determined in a study of T cell responses to AZD1222 COVID-19 vaccine. Whole-study findings and limits: Spike-specific TCR breadth and depth both grew after two AZD1222 doses.

TCRdb keeps only in-frame clones here, not all; method: immunoSEQ multiplex PCR. This table holds around 130,000 clones, 70% to 90% found once. The V segment lost 6 bases and the J segment 8 bases; nucleotides outside the gene matches: 7. CDR1 and CDR2 from the germline V gene are MNHEY and SVGAGI. This CDR3 has 13 residues. In the case of this clone: Its target is not known.

This TCR was recovered from an adult who received the AZD1222 COVID-19 vaccine. The sequences come from peripheral blood, collected 28 days after the second AZD1222 dose. The chain recombines TRBV6-5 with TRBJ1-2; TRBD1 agrees at 9 bases. The CDR3 spells CASSRDRAVGYTF. The CDR3 nucleotides are TGTGCCAGCAGCCGGGACAGGGCAGTAGGCTACACCTTC.